The clone carrying this T cell receptor beta chain was detected many times. The antigen remains unidentified. A single record per CDR3 protein comes from TCRdb applying MiXCR to the reads. The profile shows 100,000 to 150,000 distinct CDR3 sequences, 7% to 10% of them singletons. The data belong to a study of T cell repertoires in cytomegalovirus infection. Turning to the study itself: Matching HLA type, along with CMV infection, was indicated by public TCR beta signatures.

Study observations and caveats: HLA-C-restricted CMV-specific TCR beta clonotypes prevailed in the ex vivo response. The study identified carriers of CMV plus the relevant HLA from cumulative public TCR beta family frequency.

The TCR comes from a human donor in good health (CMV status not recorded). Some clones in this sample may be carry-over from other donors' samples. Source material: PBMCs.

The CDR3 region is CASSEGSSGGAKTQYF. CDR3 in DNA: TGTGCCAGCAGTGAAGGATCTAGCGGGGGGGCGAAGACCCAGTACTTC. The rearrangement links TRBV25-1 to TRBJ2-5; 12 bases are a match to TRBD2. The CDR3 runs to 16 residues. The germline gives CDR1 MGHDK, CDR2 SYGVNS. Trimming removed 2 bases from V and 6 bases from J; junction bases left unmatched: 7.